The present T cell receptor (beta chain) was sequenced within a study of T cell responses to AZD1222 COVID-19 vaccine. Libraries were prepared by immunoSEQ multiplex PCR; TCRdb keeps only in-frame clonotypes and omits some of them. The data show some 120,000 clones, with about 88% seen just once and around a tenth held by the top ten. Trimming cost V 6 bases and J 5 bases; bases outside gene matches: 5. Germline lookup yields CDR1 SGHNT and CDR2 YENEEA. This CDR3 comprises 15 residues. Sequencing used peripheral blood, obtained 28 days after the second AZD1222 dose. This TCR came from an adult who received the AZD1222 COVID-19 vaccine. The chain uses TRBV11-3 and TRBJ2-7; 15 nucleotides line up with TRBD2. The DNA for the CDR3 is TGTGCCAGCAGTAAGGGACTAGCGGGAGGAGACGAGCAGTACTTC. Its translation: CASSKGLAGGDEQYF.